This T cell receptor (beta chain) derives from a study of blood T cells in healthy people across ages. This clonotype was observed a single time. Germline loops: CDR1 MNHEY, CDR2 SMNVEV (reference sequence). This CDR3 has 16 residues. Trimming took 2 bases from V and 0 from J, leaving 13 bases between them. In each sample, at least 7 million PBMCs were isolated. Together with a sample-barcoded 5' primer, a J-beta primer mix was included in a second PCR lasting roughly 6 to 12 cycles. A template-switch adaptor with 12 random nucleotides tagged each cDNA molecule. TCRdb re-called the 5' RACE reads through MiXCR, storing one row per CDR3 protein. Here the sample spans 1.4 million to 1.5 million distinct CDR3 sequences, 42% being singletons.

The source is a woman under 30 in good health. The sample consisted of blood. The V gene is TRBV27, the J gene TRBJ1-1; tentatively, D is TRBD1 (5 bases). The CDR3 protein is CASSLDSTEMNTEAFF. The CDR3 DNA is TGTGCCAGCAGTTTAGACAGTACCGAGATGAACACTGAAGCTTTCTTT.